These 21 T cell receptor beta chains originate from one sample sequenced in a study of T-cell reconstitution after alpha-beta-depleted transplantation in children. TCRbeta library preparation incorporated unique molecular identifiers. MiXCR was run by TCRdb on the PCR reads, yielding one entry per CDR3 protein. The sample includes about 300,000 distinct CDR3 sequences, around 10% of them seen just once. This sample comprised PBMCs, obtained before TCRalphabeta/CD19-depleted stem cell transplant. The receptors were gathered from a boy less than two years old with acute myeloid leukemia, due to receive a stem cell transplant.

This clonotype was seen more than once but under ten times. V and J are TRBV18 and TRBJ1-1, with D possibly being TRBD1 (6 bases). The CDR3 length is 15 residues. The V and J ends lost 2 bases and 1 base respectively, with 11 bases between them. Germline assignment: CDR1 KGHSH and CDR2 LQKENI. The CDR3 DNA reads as TGTGCCAGCTCACCAGCGGGACACCGGAACACTGAAGCTTTCTTT. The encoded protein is CASSPAGHRNTEAFF. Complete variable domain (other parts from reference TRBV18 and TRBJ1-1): NAGVMQNPRHLVRRRGQEARLRCSPMKGHSHVYWYRQLPEEGLKFMVYLQKENIIDESGMPKERFSAEFPKEGPSILRIQQVVRGDSAAYFCASSPAGHRNTEAFFGQGTRLTVV.

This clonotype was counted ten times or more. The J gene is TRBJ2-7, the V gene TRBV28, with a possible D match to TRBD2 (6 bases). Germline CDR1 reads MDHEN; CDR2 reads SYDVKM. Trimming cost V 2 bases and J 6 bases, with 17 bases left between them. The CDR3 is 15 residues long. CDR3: CASSLPGLLRAEQYF. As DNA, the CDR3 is TGTGCCAGCAGTTTACCGGGACTTCTTCGAGCCGAGCAGTACTTC.

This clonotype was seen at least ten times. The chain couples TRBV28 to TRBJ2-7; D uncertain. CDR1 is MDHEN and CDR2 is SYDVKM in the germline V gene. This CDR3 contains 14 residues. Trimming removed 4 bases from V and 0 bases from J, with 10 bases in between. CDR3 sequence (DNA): TGTGCCAGCAGTTGGCTCGCCATCTCCTACGAGCAGTACTTC. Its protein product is CASSWLAISYEQYF. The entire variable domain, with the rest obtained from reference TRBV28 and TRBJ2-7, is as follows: DVKVTQSSRYLVKRTGEKVFLECVQDMDHENMFWYRQDPGLGLRLIYFSYDVKMKEKGDIPEGYSVSREKKERFSLILESASTNQTSMYLCASSWLAISYEQYFGPGTRLTVT.

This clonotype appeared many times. CDR3 protein: CASSLRPTGNGYEQYF. The CDR3 nucleotides are TGTGCCAGCAGCTTAAGGCCGACGGGGAACGGGTACGAGCAGTACTTC. V usage is TRBV7-2 and J usage is TRBJ2-7; D possibly corresponds to TRBD2 (5 bases). This CDR3 is 16 amino acids long. V lost 2 bases and J lost 4, with 18 bases in between. Germline CDR1 is SGHTA and CDR2 is FQGNSA.

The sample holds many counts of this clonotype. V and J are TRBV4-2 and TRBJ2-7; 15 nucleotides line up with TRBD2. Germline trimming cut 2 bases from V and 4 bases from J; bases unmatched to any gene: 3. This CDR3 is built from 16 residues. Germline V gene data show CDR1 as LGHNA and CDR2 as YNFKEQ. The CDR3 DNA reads TGTGCCAGCAGCCAACATGGGACTAGCGGGGGGTACGAGCAGTACTTC. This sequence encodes CASSQHGTSGGYEQYF.

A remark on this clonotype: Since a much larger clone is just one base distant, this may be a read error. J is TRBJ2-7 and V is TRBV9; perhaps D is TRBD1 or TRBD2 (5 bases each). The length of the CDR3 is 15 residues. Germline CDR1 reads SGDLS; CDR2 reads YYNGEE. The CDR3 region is CARSPRDRNSYEQYF. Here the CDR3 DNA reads TGTGCCCGCAGCCCTAGGGACCGAAACTCTTACGAGCAGTACTTC.

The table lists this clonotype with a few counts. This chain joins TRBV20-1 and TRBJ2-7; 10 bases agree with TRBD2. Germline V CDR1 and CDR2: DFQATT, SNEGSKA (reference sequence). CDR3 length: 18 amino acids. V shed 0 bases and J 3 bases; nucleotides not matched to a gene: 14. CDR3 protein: CSARDGDSGGSINYEQYF. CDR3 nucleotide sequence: TGCAGTGCTAGAGATGGGGATAGCGGGGGGAGCATCAACTACGAGCAGTACTTC.

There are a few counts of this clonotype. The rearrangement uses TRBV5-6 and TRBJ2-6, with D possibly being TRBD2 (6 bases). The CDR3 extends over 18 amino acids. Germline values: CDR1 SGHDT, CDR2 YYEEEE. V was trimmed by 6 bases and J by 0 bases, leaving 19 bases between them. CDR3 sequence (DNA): TGTGCCAGCACCCTACCGGGACTCACCCGCTCTGGGGCCAACGTCCTGACTTTC. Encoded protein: CASTLPGLTRSGANVLTF.

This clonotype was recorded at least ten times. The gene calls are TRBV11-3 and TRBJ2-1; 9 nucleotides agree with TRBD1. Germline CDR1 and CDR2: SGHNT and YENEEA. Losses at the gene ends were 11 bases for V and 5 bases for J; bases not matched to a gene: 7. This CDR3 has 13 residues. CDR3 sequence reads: CAFRDRDHNEQFF. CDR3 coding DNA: TGTGCCTTCCGGGACAGGGACCACAATGAGCAGTTCTTC.

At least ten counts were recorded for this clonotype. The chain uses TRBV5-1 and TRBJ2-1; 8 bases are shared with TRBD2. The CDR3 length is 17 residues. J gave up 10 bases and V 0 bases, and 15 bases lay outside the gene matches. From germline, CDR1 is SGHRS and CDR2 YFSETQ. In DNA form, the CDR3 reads TGCGCCAGCAGCTTGGGGGCCAGCGGGGGACCTCCCTGGGAGCAGTTCTTC. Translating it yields CASSLGASGGPPWEQFF.

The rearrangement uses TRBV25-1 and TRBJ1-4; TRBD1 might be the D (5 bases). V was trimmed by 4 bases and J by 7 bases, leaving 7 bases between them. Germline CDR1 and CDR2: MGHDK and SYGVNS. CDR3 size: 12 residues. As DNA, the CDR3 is TGTGCCAGCAGTGGAGGGGTTGAAAAACTGTTTTTT. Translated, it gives CASSGGVEKLFF.

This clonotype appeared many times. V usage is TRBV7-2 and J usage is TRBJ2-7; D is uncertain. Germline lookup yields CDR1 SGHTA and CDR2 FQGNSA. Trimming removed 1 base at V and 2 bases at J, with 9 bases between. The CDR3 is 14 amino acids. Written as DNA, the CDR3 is TGTGCCAGCAGCTTAGTCCCACTTCCCTACGAGCAGTACTTC. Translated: CASSLVPLPYEQYF. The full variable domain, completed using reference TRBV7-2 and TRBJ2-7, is GAGVSQSPSNKVTEKGKDVELRCDPISGHTALYWYRQSLGQGLEFLIYFQGNSAPDKSGLPSDRFSAERTGGSVSTLTIQRTQQEDSAVYLCASSLVPLPYEQYFGPGTRLTVT.

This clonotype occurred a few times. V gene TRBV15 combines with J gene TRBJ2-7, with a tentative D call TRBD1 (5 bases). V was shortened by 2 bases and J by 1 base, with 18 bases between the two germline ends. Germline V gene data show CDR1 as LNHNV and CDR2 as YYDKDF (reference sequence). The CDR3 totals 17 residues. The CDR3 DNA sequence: TGTGCCACCAGCAGACAGGTGGTATGGACATCATCCTACGAGCAGTACTTC. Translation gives CATSRQVVWTSSYEQYF. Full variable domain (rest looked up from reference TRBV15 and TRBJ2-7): DAMVIQNPRYQVTQFGKPVTLSCSQTLNHNVMYWYQQKSSQAPKLLFHYYDKDFNNEADTPDNFQSRRPNTSFCFLDIRSPGLGDTAMYLCATSRQVVWTSSYEQYFGPGTRLTVT.

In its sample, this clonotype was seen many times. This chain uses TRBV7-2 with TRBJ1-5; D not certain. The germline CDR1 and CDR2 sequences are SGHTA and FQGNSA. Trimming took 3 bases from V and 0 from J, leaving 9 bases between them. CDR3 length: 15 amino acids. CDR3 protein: CASSLQVYSNQPQHF. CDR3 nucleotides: TGTGCCAGCAGCTTGCAGGTCTATAGCAATCAGCCCCAGCATTTT.

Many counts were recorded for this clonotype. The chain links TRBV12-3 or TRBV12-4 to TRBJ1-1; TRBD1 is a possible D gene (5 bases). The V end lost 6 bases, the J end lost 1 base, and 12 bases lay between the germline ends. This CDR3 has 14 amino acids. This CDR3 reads CASRKQGGNTEAFF. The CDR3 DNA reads TGTGCCAGCAGAAAGCAGGGCGGGAACACTGAAGCTTTCTTT.

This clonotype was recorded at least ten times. Written as DNA, the CDR3 is TGCGCCAGCAGCCAAGATCGCCCTTGGCTAGCGGGAGCGAACACCGGGGAGCTGTTTTTT. This sequence encodes CASSQDRPWLAGANTGELFF. The chain joins TRBV4-1 to TRBJ2-2, with TRBD2 matching 10 bases. J lost 0 bases, V lost 0 bases, and 10 bases had no gene match. Per germline, CDR1 MGHRA and CDR2 YSYEKL. The CDR3 runs to 20 residues.

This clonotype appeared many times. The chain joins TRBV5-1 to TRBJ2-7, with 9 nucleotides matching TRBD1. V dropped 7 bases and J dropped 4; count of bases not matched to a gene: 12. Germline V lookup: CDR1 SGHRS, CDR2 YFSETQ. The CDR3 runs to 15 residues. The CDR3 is CASEPGTGIFYEQYF. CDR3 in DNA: TGCGCCAGCGAGCCGGGGACAGGGATATTTTACGAGCAGTACTTC. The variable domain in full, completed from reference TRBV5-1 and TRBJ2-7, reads KAGVTQTPRYLIKTRGQQVTLSCSPISGHRSVSWYQQTPGQGLQFLFEYFSETQRNKGNFPGRFSGRQFSNSRSEMNVSTLELGDSALYLCASEPGTGIFYEQYFGPGTRLTVT.

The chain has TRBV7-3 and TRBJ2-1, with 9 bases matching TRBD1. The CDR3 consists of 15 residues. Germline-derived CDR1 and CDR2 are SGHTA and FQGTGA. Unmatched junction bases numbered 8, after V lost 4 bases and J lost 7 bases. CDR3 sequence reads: CASSSFGQGRNEQFF. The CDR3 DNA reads TGTGCCAGCAGCTCGTTCGGACAGGGGAGGAATGAGCAGTTCTTC.

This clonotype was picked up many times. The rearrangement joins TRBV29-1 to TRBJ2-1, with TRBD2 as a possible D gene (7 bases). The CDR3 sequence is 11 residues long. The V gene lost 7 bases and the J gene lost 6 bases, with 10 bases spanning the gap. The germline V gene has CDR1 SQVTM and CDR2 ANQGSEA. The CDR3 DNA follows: TGCAGCGGGGCGGGGGCCAATGAGCAGTTCTTC. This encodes CSGAGANEQFF.

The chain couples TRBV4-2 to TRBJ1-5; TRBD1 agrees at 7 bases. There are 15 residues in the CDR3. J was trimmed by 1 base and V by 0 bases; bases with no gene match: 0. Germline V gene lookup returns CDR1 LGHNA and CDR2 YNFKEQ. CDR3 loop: CASSQEGQSNQPQHF. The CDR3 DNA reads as TGTGCCAGCAGCCAAGAGGGACAGAGCAATCAGCCCCAGCATTTT.

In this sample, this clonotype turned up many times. CDR3 coding DNA: TGTGCCAGCAGTGAAGCGCGGTCCAGGGGAGGTCAGCCCCAGCATTTT. Amino acids: CASSEARSRGGQPQHF. V gene TRBV2 combines with J gene TRBJ1-5; tentatively, D is TRBD1 (6 bases). The germline V gene encodes CDR1 SNHLY and CDR2 FYNNEI. The CDR3 loop spans 16 amino acids. The germline V and J ends were trimmed by 0 bases and 6 bases, with 15 bases remaining between them.